These 10 T cell receptor beta chains originate from one sample sequenced in a study of T cells in Graves' hyperthyroidism and ophthalmopathy. It was RNA transcripts that yielded the amplified TCR beta CDR3 regions. A set of HTBI primers served as the primers for a first-round RT-PCR of the TCR CDR3. TCRdb re-analysed the multiplex PCR reads in MiXCR, keeping a single row per CDR3 protein. The repertoire consists of over 350,000 distinct CDR3 sequences, with about 14% occurring once and the leading ten covering around 28%. The sample was blood. The receptors stem from a man in his forties or fifties with Graves' ophthalmopathy.

A word on this clonotype: A much larger clone lies one base from this, so it may be a read error. CDR3 sequence: CAGSFTGRPYEQYF. In nucleotides, the CDR3 is TGCGCCGGCAGCTTCACGGGACGCCCCTACGAGCAGTACTTC. The chain recombines TRBV5-1 with TRBJ2-7; D tentatively reads TRBD1 or TRBD2 (5 bases each). The CDR3 has 14 residues. Germline V gives CDR1 SGHRS, CDR2 YFSETQ.

J is TRBJ2-5 and V is TRBV15, with D possibly being TRBD2 (5 bases). The CDR3 covers 15 residues. Germline V gene lookup returns CDR1 LNHNV and CDR2 YYDKDF (reference sequence). V dropped 0 bases and J dropped 3 bases, with 11 bases sitting between them. CDR3 sequence: CATSRDPVGEETQYF. For the CDR3, the DNA is TGTGCCACCAGCAGAGATCCGGTGGGAGAAGAGACCCAGTACTTC.

CDR3 bases: TGCGCCAGCAGCTCCAGGACTAGCGGGAGCGATGAGCAGTTCTTC. It specifies CASSSRTSGSDEQFF. The V gene is TRBV5-1, the J gene TRBJ2-1, with 13 bases aligning to TRBD2. Losses at the gene ends were 3 bases for V and 8 bases for J; bases not matched to a gene: 5. The CDR3 is made up of 15 amino acids. Per the germline V gene, CDR1 is SGHRS and CDR2 is YFSETQ.

The V and J genes are TRBV5-1 and TRBJ2-7; D is perhaps TRBD1 or TRBD2 (6 bases each). V lost 4 bases to trimming and J lost 6 bases, with 14 bases between them. Germline-derived CDR1 and CDR2 are SGHRS and YFSETQ. The CDR3 length is 13 residues. CDR3 residues: CASSLGGHVEQYF. The CDR3 region has the DNA TGCGCCAGCAGCCTGGGGGGACACGTCGAGCAGTACTTC.

This clonotype was recorded a few times. The V and J genes are TRBV5-4 and TRBJ2-2; TRBD1 might be the D (5 bases). Germline-derived CDR1 and CDR2 are SGHNT and YYREEE (reference sequence). Deletions cut 5 bases from V and 0 bases from J, with 11 bases between. This CDR3 contains 15 residues. CDR3 loop: CASRSAQANTGELFF. The CDR3 bases are TGTGCCAGCAGATCCGCACAGGCGAACACCGGGGAGCTGTTTTTT.

This clonotype was counted a few times. The chain is built from TRBV29-1 and TRBJ2-5; the D gene is possibly TRBD1 (6 bases). V shed 4 bases and J shed 4 bases, with 16 bases lying between them. The germline CDR1 and CDR2 sequences are SQVTM and ANQGSEA. The CDR3 has 14 amino acids. This CDR3 is CSVVLQGFGETQYF. CDR3 bases: TGCAGCGTTGTCCTACAGGGATTCGGAGAGACCCAGTACTTC.

This clonotype was counted only a few times. The gene calls are TRBV24-1 and TRBJ2-1; D is ambiguous. In germline, CDR1 is KGHDR, CDR2 SFDVKD. The V gene lost 1 base and the J gene lost 6 bases, with 9 bases spanning the gap. The CDR3 has 14 amino acids. The CDR3: CATSDFRVSNEQFF. The CDR3 DNA reads TGTGCCACCAGTGATTTTCGAGTATCCAATGAGCAGTTCTTC.

This clonotype appeared many times. This chain joins TRBV20-1 and TRBJ2-5; 7 bases match TRBD2. The length of the CDR3 is 14 residues. Germline assignment: CDR1 DFQATT and CDR2 SNEGSKA (reference sequence). The V segment lost 0 bases and the J segment 10 bases; nucleotides outside the gene matches: 11. The CDR3 region has the DNA TGCAGTGCTAGAGAGTGGACTAGTCGACTCGACCAGTACTTC. It codes for CSAREWTSRLDQYF.

This clonotype was seen many times. The V and J genes are TRBV3-1 and TRBJ2-7; either TRBD1 or TRBD2 may fit D (5 bases each). Looked up from germline, CDR1 is LGHDT and CDR2 is YNNKEL (reference sequence). The CDR3 is 15 residues long. V lost 0 bases, J lost 4 bases, and 13 bases lay in between. Here the CDR3 DNA reads TGTGCCAGCAGCCAAGAGGGGAGCAGGGCTTACGAGCAGTACTTC. Its protein is CASSQEGSRAYEQYF.

This clonotype was seen ten or more times. The chain couples TRBV18 to TRBJ2-7; 11 positions match TRBD1. The germline V gene has CDR1 KGHSH and CDR2 LQKENI. Trimming took 5 bases from V and 3 from J; bases not matched to a gene: 6. This CDR3 has 15 residues. CDR3 region: CASSATGTGGYEQYF. The CDR3 coding sequence is TGTGCCAGCTCAGCGACCGGGACAGGGGGCTACGAGCAGTACTTC.